This T cell receptor beta chain was recovered during a study of T-cell memory formation after mild COVID-19. TCRdb re-derived calls from the 5' RACE reads in MiXCR, one entry per CDR3 protein. This table holds a few hundred thousand distinct CDR3 sequences, 13% to 15% found once. Study conclusions and caveats: Later expanders leaned CD4+, whereas day 15 to 85 contracting clones were balanced CD4/CD8.

This clonotype showed up just once. Its antigen is not identified. The sequenced sample consisted of PBMCs or a T cell subset sorted from them (not recorded which). The receptor was derived from a man aged 18 to 35 who had mild COVID-19 (a few samples of this study predate the infection). Cell type and time point are not known.

CDR3 in amino acids: CASSLKQGSTEAFF. The CDR3 DNA is TGTGCCAGCAGCTTAAAGCAGGGGAGTACTGAAGCTTTCTTT. The chain is built from TRBV7-9 and TRBJ1-1, with D possibly matching TRBD1 (6 bases). The CDR3 length is 14 residues. The V end lost 2 bases, the J end lost 5 bases, and 12 bases lay between the germline ends. The germline gives CDR1 SEHNR, CDR2 FQNEAQ (reference sequence).